The rows below give T cell receptor beta chains drawn from one sample of a study of control samples from healthy donors and cancer patients. Clones were read by immunoSEQ multiplex PCR, and TCRdb kept only the in-frame ones, dropping some. Altogether roughly 400,000 clones are present, around 90% being singletons, with the ten largest covering around 6.4%. The specimen was PBMCs. The receptor source for this set is a man aged 35 to 55 with head and neck cancer. The CDR3 runs from the conserved cysteine through the conserved F or W. Each record gives: D gene, V gene, J gene, CDR3 DNA, CDR3 protein. The D gene is left open where the match is weak.

D gene: TRBD2
V gene: TRBV10-3
J gene: TRBJ2-4
CDR3 DNA: TGTGCCATCAGTTTAGGCGGGGGTGTAGACATTCAGTACTTC
CDR3 protein: CAISLGGGVDIQYF

D gene: NA
V gene: TRBV6-1
J gene: TRBJ2-3
CDR3 DNA: TGTGCCAGCAGTGACAGACGTGGCACAGATACGCAGTATTTT
CDR3 protein: CASSDRRGTDTQYF

D gene: TRBD2
V gene: TRBV10-1
J gene: TRBJ2-7
CDR3 DNA: TGCGCCAGCAGTGAGTCGGGAGGGCTCTACGAGCAGTACTTC
CDR3 protein: CASSESGGLYEQYF

D gene: NA
V gene: TRBV3-1/TRBV3-2
J gene: TRBJ2-3
CDR3 DNA: TGTGCCAGCAGCCAACGGACCCTAGGGGCAGATACGCAGTATTTT
CDR3 protein: CASSQRTLGADTQYF

D gene: NA
V gene: TRBV28
J gene: TRBJ2-4
CDR3 DNA: TGTGCCAGCAGTTTAGAGGTATACGGCAAAAACATTCAGTACTTC
CDR3 protein: CASSLEVYGKNIQYF

D gene: NA
V gene: TRBV28
J gene: TRBJ1-5
CDR3 DNA: TGTGCCAGCAGTTTACCGACAGGTCTCAATCAGCCCCAGCATTTT
CDR3 protein: CASSLPTGLNQPQHF

D gene: TRBD2
V gene: TRBV27
J gene: TRBJ2-5
CDR3 DNA: TGTGCCAGCAGGACGGGGGGGCCCCGGGAGACCCAGTACTTC
CDR3 protein: CASRTGGPRETQYF

D gene: NA
V gene: TRBV19
J gene: TRBJ2-6
CDR3 DNA: TGTGCCAGTAGTATTACAGGGTCTGGGGCCAACGTCCTGACTTTC
CDR3 protein: CASSITGSGANVLTF

D gene: NA
V gene: TRBV19
J gene: TRBJ1-5
CDR3 DNA: TGTGCCAGTAGTCCGGGACAATCCCGTAATCAGCCCCAGCATTTT
CDR3 protein: CASSPGQSRNQPQHF

D gene: NA
V gene: TRBV4-1
J gene: TRBJ1-5
CDR3 DNA: TGCGCCAGCAGCCAATACTTAGGTCAGCCCCAGCATTTT
CDR3 protein: CASSQYLGQPQHF